Listed below are T cell receptor beta chains from one sample, sequenced in a study of OX40 agonist ivuxolimab in advanced cancers. TCRdb keeps only in-frame clones here, not all; method: immunoSEQ multiplex PCR. The repertoire holds under 85,000 clones, with roughly 85% as singletons. The starting material was CD4+ or CD8+ T cells sorted from blood, obtained in a trial of the OX40 agonist ivuxolimab. All receptors come from an adult with an advanced solid tumor such as melanoma, head and neck, liver or kidney cancer. Each CDR3 is given with its conserved first and last residue. The order of the fields is CDR3 protein, CDR3 DNA, V gene, clone size, J gene, D gene. A D gene is named only where the DNA matches it firmly. Clone size is shown for a subset of rows, as once, few, many or a class of expanded clone.

cdr3_aa: CASSPPVPYANYGYTF
cdr3_nt: TGTGCCAGCTCACCACCGGTTCCGTACGCTAACTATGGCTACACCTTC
v_call: TRBV18
clone_size: NA
j_call: TRBJ1-2
d_call: NA

cdr3_aa: CASSLGSRHEKLFF
cdr3_nt: TGTGCCAGCAGCCTCGGCTCCAGACATGAAAAACTGTTTTTT
v_call: TRBV27
clone_size: NA
j_call: TRBJ1-4
d_call: NA

cdr3_aa: CASTRGGNTEAFF
cdr3_nt: TGTGCCAGCACCAGGGGCGGGAACACTGAAGCTTTCTTT
v_call: TRBV6-5
clone_size: once
j_call: TRBJ1-1
d_call: NA

cdr3_aa: CAWEPGLAALRGETQYF
cdr3_nt: TGTGCCTGGGAACCCGGACTAGCGGCCCTTCGGGGGGAGACCCAGTACTTC
v_call: TRBV30
clone_size: NA
j_call: TRBJ2-5
d_call: TRBD2

cdr3_aa: CASSKVLWVNTEAFF
cdr3_nt: TGTGCCAGCAGCAAAGTATTGTGGGTGAACACTGAAGCTTTCTTT
v_call: TRBV21-1
clone_size: NA
j_call: TRBJ1-1
d_call: NA

cdr3_aa: CASSSDRGRTATNEKLFF
cdr3_nt: TGTGCCAGCAGCTCCGACAGGGGGCGGACTGCAACTAATGAAAAACTGTTTTTT
v_call: TRBV11-3
clone_size: NA
j_call: TRBJ1-4
d_call: TRBD1

cdr3_aa: CASGPSDGTDTQYF
cdr3_nt: TGCGCCAGCGGACCCAGCGATGGCACAGATACGCAGTATTTT
v_call: TRBV5-1
clone_size: NA
j_call: TRBJ2-3
d_call: NA

cdr3_aa: CASSLGQFQETQYF
cdr3_nt: TGTGCCAGCAGCTTAGGCCAGTTCCAAGAGACCCAGTACTTC
v_call: TRBV7-2
clone_size: NA
j_call: TRBJ2-5
d_call: NA

cdr3_aa: CASSIGGSGNTEAFF
cdr3_nt: TGTGCCAGTAGTATCGGAGGGTCGGGGAACACTGAAGCTTTCTTT
v_call: TRBV19
clone_size: NA
j_call: TRBJ1-1
d_call: NA

cdr3_aa: CATSRDWSEQYF
cdr3_nt: TGTGCCACCAGCAGAGATTGGTCAGAGCAGTACTTC
v_call: TRBV15
clone_size: once
j_call: TRBJ2-7
d_call: NA

cdr3_aa: CASSPSTNRRNQPQHF
cdr3_nt: TGTGCCAGCTCACCATCAACCAACAGGAGAAATCAGCCCCAGCATTTT
v_call: TRBV18
clone_size: NA
j_call: TRBJ1-5
d_call: NA

cdr3_aa: CAISESGAAIEAFF
cdr3_nt: TGTGCCATCAGTGAGTCAGGCGCGGCCATTGAAGCTTTCTTT
v_call: TRBV10-3
clone_size: NA
j_call: TRBJ1-1
d_call: NA

cdr3_aa: CASTRGDWGTEAFF
cdr3_nt: TGTGCCAGCACTAGAGGGGACTGGGGAACTGAAGCTTTCTTT
v_call: TRBV6-1
clone_size: NA
j_call: TRBJ1-1
d_call: NA

cdr3_aa: CASSFLTRVTDTQYF
cdr3_nt: TGTGCCAGCAGCTTCCTCACTCGGGTCACAGATACGCAGTATTTT
v_call: TRBV7-9
clone_size: few
j_call: TRBJ2-3
d_call: NA

cdr3_aa: CASSAGTSGHLAQYF
cdr3_nt: TGTGCCAGCAGTGCCGGGACTAGCGGGCACCTGGCGCAGTACTTC
v_call: TRBV6-1
clone_size: NA
j_call: TRBJ2-7
d_call: TRBD2

cdr3_aa: CASTRRPDSTDTQYF
cdr3_nt: TGTGCCAGCACCCGCCGACCGGACAGCACAGATACGCAGTATTTT
v_call: TRBV6-1
clone_size: NA
j_call: TRBJ2-3
d_call: NA

cdr3_aa: CAWSVQGTRYEQYF
cdr3_nt: TGTGCCTGGAGTGTACAGGGGACTCGCTACGAGCAGTACTTC
v_call: TRBV30
clone_size: once
j_call: TRBJ2-7
d_call: NA

cdr3_aa: CASSQDRGGGLEKLFF
cdr3_nt: TGCGCCAGCAGCCAAGATCGGGGAGGGGGGTTGGAAAAACTGTTTTTT
v_call: TRBV4-3
clone_size: NA
j_call: TRBJ1-4
d_call: NA

cdr3_aa: CASSLGQETQYF
cdr3_nt: TGTGCCAGCAGCTTAGGCCAAGAGACCCAGTACTTC
v_call: TRBV13
clone_size: NA
j_call: TRBJ2-5
d_call: NA

cdr3_aa: CASSRGPASEQYF
cdr3_nt: TGTGCCAGCAGCCGCGGGCCTGCGTCTGAGCAGTACTTC
v_call: TRBV5-6
clone_size: NA
j_call: TRBJ2-7
d_call: NA

cdr3_aa: CAFRGQFFTYEQYF
cdr3_nt: TGTGCCTTCCGAGGACAGTTTTTTACCTACGAGCAGTACTTC
v_call: TRBV30
clone_size: NA
j_call: TRBJ2-7
d_call: NA

cdr3_aa: CASSEVQGHQPQHF
cdr3_nt: TGTGCCAGCAGTGAAGTACAGGGCCATCAGCCCCAGCATTTT
v_call: TRBV6-1
clone_size: few
j_call: TRBJ1-5
d_call: NA

cdr3_aa: CASSPRTGMNTEAFF
cdr3_nt: TGTGCCAGCAGCCCACGGACAGGGATGAACACTGAAGCTTTCTTT
v_call: TRBV9
clone_size: NA
j_call: TRBJ1-1
d_call: TRBD1

cdr3_aa: CASSLGSGGGTDTQYF
cdr3_nt: TGTGCCAGCAGCTTGGGGTCAGGCGGGGGCACAGATACGCAGTATTTT
v_call: TRBV11-3
clone_size: NA
j_call: TRBJ2-3
d_call: NA

cdr3_aa: CASSWPGQGAGTDTQYF
cdr3_nt: TGTGCCAGCAGCTGGCCCGGACAGGGGGCCGGCACAGATACGCAGTATTTT
v_call: TRBV5-6
clone_size: NA
j_call: TRBJ2-3
d_call: TRBD1

cdr3_aa: CASSSRDRGNEQFF
cdr3_nt: TGTGCCAGCAGCTCCCGGGACAGGGGCAATGAGCAGTTCTTC
v_call: TRBV5-4
clone_size: few
j_call: TRBJ2-1
d_call: TRBD1